The 3 T cell receptor beta chains below were found in one sample sequenced in a study of response to subunit inactivated influenza vaccine. TCRdb fed the RT-PCR reads into MiXCR, producing one record per CDR3 protein. The sample shows about 580,000 distinct CDR3 sequences, 13% to 15% of them seen only once. Source: PBMCs from blood, taken 11 to 12 days after vaccination. Receptor source: a man aged 50-59 years who received an inactivated influenza vaccine.

The CDR3 region has the DNA TGTGCCAGCAGCGCCATAAAGGGAACTAATGAAAAACTGTTTTTT. Protein sequence: CASSAIKGTNEKLFF. V usage is TRBV5-6 and J usage is TRBJ1-4; no definite D call. V gave up 4 bases and J gave up 1 base, with 11 bases separating them. In germline, CDR1 is SGHDT, CDR2 YYEEEE. The CDR3 extends over 15 amino acids.

The chain is built from TRBV7-2 and TRBJ2-2; 11 bases fit TRBD1. The CDR3 is 16 residues long. With V trimmed by 2 bases and J by 7 bases, 6 bases remained unmatched. CDR1 is SGHTA, CDR2 FQGNSA, per germline. CDR3 DNA: TGTGCCAGCAGCTTATATAGGACAGGGGGCGGCGGGGAGCTGTTTTTT. This sequence encodes CASSLYRTGGGGELFF.

The chain links TRBV18 to TRBJ1-2; a possible D gene is TRBD1 (6 bases). V was pared by 6 bases and J by 7 bases, with 18 bases between. Germline V lookup: CDR1 KGHSH, CDR2 LQKENI. CDR3 length equals 14 residues. This CDR3 reads CASSDRGQESGYTF. The DNA for the CDR3 is TGTGCCAGCTCGGACCGGGGGCAGGAGAGTGGCTACACCTTC.